One sample yielded the 19 T cell receptor beta chains listed below, sequenced in a study of blood T cell repertoires in COVID-19. Some clones are missing from TCRdb's copy, which holds only in-frame ones; the method was immunoSEQ multiplex PCR. Altogether 170,000 or so clones are present, more than 75% being singletons, with the ten largest covering approximately 0.88%. The specimen was peripheral blood. These receptor sequences come from a woman under 30 who had recovered from COVID-19.

Regarding this clone: A read error may be the cause here, since a much bigger clone is one base away. This CDR3 is also generated by other DNA sequences in the sample. The chain has TRBV19 and TRBJ2-2; D gene unclear. The CDR3 totals 14 residues. The germline gives CDR1 LNHDA, CDR2 SQIVND (reference sequence). Trimming took 3 bases from V and 7 from J, leaving 12 bases between them. Here the CDR3 reads CASSIEIANGELFF. As DNA, the CDR3 is TGTGCCAGTAGTATCGAGATAGCAAACGGGGAGCTGTTTTTT.

The chain links TRBV2 to TRBJ2-7, with TRBD2 matching over 7 bases. The CDR3 is made up of 14 amino acids. After removal of 4 bases from V and 0 bases from J, the junction contained 3 bases not matched to a gene. CDR1 SNHLY and CDR2 FYNNEI come from the germline V gene. The CDR3 DNA sequence: TGTGCCAGCAGTGGAAGCGGGAACTCCTACGAGCAGTACGTC. Protein: CASSGSGNSYEQYV.

The chain links TRBV5-4 to TRBJ2-1; D call uncertain. This CDR3 comprises 13 residues. V was pared by 6 bases and J by 8 bases, with 15 bases between. Germline values: CDR1 SGHNT, CDR2 YYREEE (reference sequence). In DNA, the CDR3 is TGTGCCAGCATCTCGCTAGTTTCGGATGAGCAGTTCTTC. The encoded protein is CASISLVSDEQFF.

The gene calls are TRBV18 and TRBJ1-1, with 8 positions matching TRBD1. The junction had 5 bases not matched to a gene; V was cut back by 6 bases and J by 5 bases. Germline V gene lookup returns CDR1 KGHSH and CDR2 LQKENI. The CDR3 runs to 13 residues. DNA of the CDR3: TGTGCCAGCTCGGGGGGACAGGTTACTGAAGCTTTCTTT. This encodes CASSGGQVTEAFF.

For the CDR3, the DNA is TGTGCCAGCAGTGCTTCCCCGGGACAGGGCGGGAACAATCAGCCCCAGCATTTT. It specifies CASSASPGQGGNNQPQHF. The rearrangement uses TRBV27 and TRBJ1-5, with TRBD1 matching over 9 bases. The V gene's germline CDR1 is MNHEY and CDR2 SMNVEV (reference sequence). This CDR3 is 18 amino acids long. V lost 5 bases to trimming and J lost 3 bases; unmatched junction nucleotides: 14.

This chain uses TRBV6-5 with TRBJ1-5; D uncertain. Germline lookup yields CDR1 MNHEY and CDR2 SVGAGI. This CDR3 region has 13 residues. V lost 6 bases and J 6 bases, leaving 12 bases between the germline ends. Written as DNA, the CDR3 is TGTGCCAGCAGGTGGAGGGTAGGTCAGCCCCAGCATTTT. It encodes CASRWRVGQPQHF.

The chain joins TRBV6-5 to TRBJ2-5; perhaps TRBD2 as D (6 bases). The germline V gene encodes CDR1 MNHEY and CDR2 SVGAGI. CDR3 size: 14 residues. Trimming shortened V by 7 bases and J by 5 bases, and 17 bases separated the two germline ends. For the CDR3, the DNA is TGTGCCAGCAACGGGGCTCGGGGGTCCGAGACCCAGTACTTC. This encodes CASNGARGSETQYF.

This rearrangement joins TRBV9 to TRBJ1-2; 8 nucleotides align to TRBD1. V shed 0 bases, J shed 1 base, and the junction held 5 bases outside the gene matches. The CDR3 has 16 residues. The germline V gene has CDR1 SGDLS and CDR2 YYNGEE. The CDR3 sequence is CASSVAPGQDNYGYTF. CDR3 DNA: TGTGCCAGCAGCGTAGCCCCGGGACAGGATAACTATGGCTACACCTTC. The complete variable domain, with remaining parts taken from reference TRBV9 and TRBJ1-2, reads DSGVTQTPKHLITATGQRVTLRCSPRSGDLSVYWYQQSLDQGLQFLIQYYNGEERAKGNILERFSAQQFPDLHSELNLSSLELGDSALYFCASSVAPGQDNYGYTFGSGTRLTVV.

CDR3 in amino acids: CASSLTPQGRLAFF. DNA for the CDR3: TGTGCCAGCAGCTTAACTCCCCAGGGTAGGTTAGCTTTCTTT. The rearrangement joins TRBV7-9 to TRBJ1-1; D might be TRBD1 (5 bases). With 2 bases removed from V and 10 bases from J, the gap between germline ends came to 17 bases. The germline V gene encodes CDR1 SEHNR and CDR2 FQNEAQ (reference sequence). The CDR3 covers 14 residues.

This chain connects TRBV6-5 to TRBJ1-2; D is unclear. CDR1 is MNHEY and CDR2 is SVGAGI in the germline V gene. The CDR3 extends over 13 amino acids. With 5 bases removed from V and 4 bases from J, the gap between germline ends came to 11 bases. The CDR3 DNA follows: TGTGCCAGCAGTCGCCCGCGCTTCTATGGCTACACCTTC. Translated: CASSRPRFYGYTF.

The rearrangement uses TRBV3-1 (or the pseudogene TRBV3-2) and TRBJ2-5, with 11 bases identical to TRBD2. V was pared by 1 base and J by 5 bases, with 9 bases of the junction left unmatched. The CDR3 spans 17 residues. The germline CDR1 and CDR2 sequences are LGHDT and YNNKEL (reference sequence). In DNA form, the CDR3 reads TGTGCCAGCAGCCAAGCGGTAGCGGGAGGGCTCGGGGAGACCCAGTACTTC. This encodes CASSQAVAGGLGETQYF.

V is TRBV6-2 or TRBV6-3 and J is TRBJ2-3; 7 bases match TRBD2. The CDR3 length is 14 residues. With 2 bases clipped from V and 4 bases from J, the junction kept 3 bases outside the gene matches. In germline, CDR1 is MNHEY, CDR2 SVGEGT. The CDR3 spells CASSYGGRADTQYF. The CDR3 nucleotides are TGTGCCAGCAGTTACGGCGGGAGAGCAGATACGCAGTATTTT.

The chain joins TRBV7-9 to TRBJ2-7; D is unclear. The CDR3 runs to 12 residues. Germline V gene data show CDR1 as SEHNR and CDR2 as FQNEAQ (reference sequence). V was cut by 5 bases and J by 3 bases, with 8 bases left in between. CDR3 residues: CASSPRNYEQYF. CDR3 DNA: TGTGCCAGCAGCCCCAGAAACTACGAGCAGTACTTC.

This clone was seen just once. The chain has TRBV5-1 and TRBJ2-2; TRBD1 is a possible D gene (5 bases). V was trimmed by 1 base and J by 2 bases, leaving 6 bases between them. Germline-derived CDR1 and CDR2 are SGHRS and YFSETQ. This CDR3 comprises 14 residues. The CDR3 is CASSLTGNTGELFF. In nucleotides, the CDR3 is TGCGCCAGCAGCTTGACAGGAAACACCGGGGAGCTGTTTTTT.

V and J are TRBV5-1 and TRBJ2-6, with 11 bases fitting TRBD1. Germline CDR1 and CDR2: SGHRS and YFSETQ. The CDR3 sequence is 17 residues long. With V trimmed by 3 bases and J by 4 bases, 6 bases remained unmatched. CDR3 in DNA: TGCGCCAGCAGCTCCGGACAGGGGGCGAGGGGGGCCAACGTCCTGACTTTC. Amino acids: CASSSGQGARGANVLTF. The whole variable domain, remainder taken from reference TRBV5-1 and TRBJ2-6, is KAGVTQTPRYLIKTRGQQVTLSCSPISGHRSVSWYQQTPGQGLQFLFEYFSETQRNKGNFPGRFSGRQFSNSRSEMNVSTLELGDSALYLCASSSGQGARGANVLTFGAGSRLTVL.

This chain connects TRBV12-3 or TRBV12-4 to TRBJ2-7; D gene ambiguous. The CDR3 is 12 amino acids. V was trimmed by 8 bases and J by 3 bases, leaving 11 bases between them. CDR3 in amino acids: CASSTQDYEQYF. CDR3 sequence (DNA): TGTGCCAGCTCCACTCAGGACTACGAGCAGTACTTC.

This sequence joins TRBV4-3 and TRBJ1-1; D remains ambiguous. Per the germline V gene, CDR1 is LGHNA and CDR2 is YSLEER. Trimming left V 0 bases short and J 8 bases short, with 10 bases between. The CDR3 sequence is 13 residues long. CDR3 coding DNA: TGCGCCAGCAGCCAAGATAGGAGGTGGGAAGCTTTCTTT. Amino acids: CASSQDRRWEAFF.

This chain connects TRBV6-5 to TRBJ1-2; 10 positions agree with TRBD1. The CDR3 length is 15 residues. Losses at the gene ends were 5 bases for V and 7 bases for J; bases not matched to a gene: 10. CDR1 MNHEY and CDR2 SVGAGI come from the germline V gene. The CDR3: CASSNPRQGAGGYTF. DNA for the CDR3: TGTGCCAGCAGTAACCCACGACAGGGGGCGGGTGGCTACACCTTC.

The genes are TRBV2 and TRBJ1-6; the D gene is possibly TRBD1 (5 bases). Deletions cut 0 bases from V and 2 bases from J, with 8 bases between. Germline V lookup: CDR1 SNHLY, CDR2 FYNNEI. CDR3 length equals 16 residues. In nucleotides, the CDR3 is TGTGCCAGCAGTGAAGCTTGGGGGGCCTATAATTCACCCCTCCACTTT. Its translation: CASSEAWGAYNSPLHF.